These 27 T cell receptor beta chains originate from one sample sequenced in a study of tumor and adjacent non-tumor tissue in lung cancer. A modified ARM-PCR protocol with three rounds of nested PCR amplified TCRbeta. Using its own MiXCR run on the multiplex PCR reads, TCRdb lists one record per CDR3 protein. The profile shows some 99,000 distinct CDR3 sequences, 62% of them singletons. This sample's RNA came from whole unsorted tissue. This non-tumor lung sample came from over 3 cm beyond the tumor edge. What was sequenced was distant non-tumor lung tissue. These receptors came from a man aged 60 to 69 with non-small cell lung cancer.

The genes are TRBV4-1 and TRBJ2-5; possibly TRBD2 for D (6 bases). The CDR3 consists of 18 residues. CDR1 and CDR2 from the germline V gene are MGHRA and YSYEKL. Trimming took off 0 bases at V and 2 bases at J, with 19 bases between the two ends. In DNA form, the CDR3 reads TGCGCCAGCAGCCAAGAGAATGTATGGGCGGGACTTCAAGAGACCCAGTACTTC. Its translation: CASSQENVWAGLQETQYF.

Details on this clonotype: An end of the junction differs from the germline gene, which may be a read error. The V call is TRBV28, the J call TRBJ1-1, with 10 bases that match TRBD1. Per the germline V gene, CDR1 is MDHEN and CDR2 is SYDVKM. The CDR3 covers 18 residues. Here the CDR3 DNA reads TGTACCAGCAGTTTTCCTCAGGAGGGGCGGACAGGGGGCACTGAAGCTTTCTTT. It codes for CTSSFPQEGRTGGTEAFF.

This clonotype was counted between two and nine times. J is TRBJ2-1 and V is TRBV30; 7 bases map to TRBD2. The J segment lost 7 bases and the V segment lost 0 bases, leaving 9 bases of the junction unmatched. Germline V lookup: CDR1 GTSNPN, CDR2 SVGIG (reference sequence). The CDR3 spans 15 residues. This chain's CDR3 is CAWSVFAGVRNEQFF. CDR3 nucleotide sequence: TGTGCCTGGAGTGTATTTGCGGGAGTCCGGAATGAGCAGTTCTTC.

This clonotype was found many times. The chain couples TRBV12-3 or TRBV12-4 to TRBJ1-3, with D unresolved. The CDR3 has 13 amino acids. Trimming left V 4 bases short and J 1 base short, with 5 bases between. The CDR3 DNA reads TGTGCCAGCAGTTCCTCTTCTGGAAACACCATATATTTT. As protein: CASSSSSGNTIYF.

This rearrangement joins TRBV4-3 to TRBJ2-7, with 9 bases identical to TRBD2. The CDR3 covers 19 residues. The germline V gene has CDR1 LGHNA and CDR2 YSLEER. This chain's CDR3 is CISSQDLASGIGGSYEQYF. The CDR3 DNA reads as TGCATCAGCAGCCAAGATCTAGCTAGCGGGATAGGGGGCTCCTACGAGCAGTACTTC.

This chain links TRBV11-3 with TRBJ2-1, with TRBD2 identical over 13 bases. Germline-derived CDR1 and CDR2 are SGHNT and YENEEA. Trimming removed 8 bases from V and 4 bases from J; junction bases left unmatched: 8. The CDR3 consists of 16 residues. The CDR3 coding sequence is TGTGCCAGCGGCACCGGGACTAGCGGGACTTACAATGAGCAGTTCTTC. This gives the protein CASGTGTSGTYNEQFF.

Concerning this clonotype itself: This may stem from a read error, because a much larger clone lies one nucleotide away. This likely comes from a read error, as the CDR3 has no conserved phenylalanine or tryptophan at its end. The rearrangement links TRBV5-6 to TRBJ2-2, with TRBD1 matching 7 bases. Unmatched junction bases numbered 2, after V lost 3 bases and J lost 6 bases. The CDR3 totals 13 residues. The germline V gene has CDR1 SGHDT and CDR2 YYEEEE. The CDR3 sequence: CASSSTGAGELFL. DNA for the CDR3: TGTGCCAGCAGCTCCACAGGGGCCGGGGAGCTGTTTTTA.

As regards this clonotype: Given a much more abundant clone one base away, this may be a read error. V gene TRBV5-6 combines with J gene TRBJ2-7; no firm D call. CDR3 length equals 15 residues. Per the germline V gene, CDR1 is SGHDT and CDR2 is YYEEEE. The CDR3 bases are TGTGCCAGCAGCTTGTTTAGGTCCTACTCCTACAAGCAGTACTTC. It codes for CASSLFRSYSYKQYF.

There are many counts of this clonotype. V is TRBV29-1 and J is TRBJ2-5, with 15 bases that match TRBD2. CDR3 length: 16 residues. After removal of 7 bases from V and 4 bases from J, the junction contained 10 bases not matched to a gene. Germline CDR1 is SQVTM and CDR2 is ANQGSEA. The CDR3 is CSAAGLAGGPRETQYF. CDR3 bases: TGCAGCGCTGCCGGACTAGCGGGAGGGCCTAGAGAGACCCAGTACTTC.

This clonotype showed up just a few times. This may be a read error: a much more frequent sequence differs by one nucleotide. This chain joins TRBV29-1 and TRBJ1-3; tentatively, D is TRBD1 (6 bases). Germline lookup yields CDR1 SQVTM and CDR2 ANQGSEA. This CDR3 comprises 13 residues. CDR3 region: CSVESFEGGTINF. The CDR3 coding sequence is TGCAGCGTTGAGTCTTTCGAGGGGGGCACCATAAATTTT.

This clonotype was counted between two and nine times. A read error may explain this, as a much larger clone is one base away. This sequence joins TRBV28 and TRBJ2-1, with D perhaps matching TRBD2 (5 bases). CDR1 MDHEN and CDR2 SYDVKM come from the germline V gene. There are 12 residues in the CDR3. CDR3 in amino acids: CASSPSRGRPLF. DNA for the CDR3: TGTGCCAGCAGTCCCTCCCGGGGAAGGCCGCTCTTC.

Notes on this clonotype: The junction and the germline gene differ at one end; a read error may be behind it. CDR3 sequence (DNA): TGTACCAGCACCGGAGCGACAGGGGCAGGAAACACCATATATTTT. It translates to CTSTGATGAGNTIYF. The chain employs TRBV5-8 and TRBJ1-3; 8 positions match TRBD1. Germline CDR1 and CDR2: SGHTS and YDEGEE. CDR3 length equals 15 residues.

Comments on this clonotype: A much larger clone sits a single nucleotide away, making a read error possible. This chain links TRBV5-1 with TRBJ2-1; tentative D call: TRBD1 (6 bases). Looked up from germline, CDR1 is SGHRS and CDR2 is YFSETQ. The CDR3 consists of 16 residues. The CDR3 region is CAISLQGISSYNEQFF. The CDR3 nucleotides are TGCGCCATCAGCTTGCAGGGGATTAGCTCCTACAATGAGCAGTTCTTC.

A word on this clonotype: The conserved phenylalanine or tryptophan is not found at the CDR3 terminus, so this likely reflects a read error. This chain joins TRBV6-5 and TRBJ1-2; D gene ambiguous. CDR1 MNHEY and CDR2 SVGAGI come from the germline V gene. The CDR3 loop spans 12 amino acids. Trimming pared 10 bases from V and 4 bases from J, leaving 13 bases between. CDR3 sequence: CAIFARIYGYTL. In nucleotides, the CDR3 is TGTGCCATCTTTGCCAGGATCTATGGCTACACCTTA.

Remarks on this clonotype: Just one base apart from a much larger clone, this may be a read error. This sequence joins TRBV5-1 and TRBJ1-4; 8 bases map to TRBD1. CDR3 length equals 14 residues. In germline, CDR1 is SGHRS, CDR2 YFSETQ. Trimming cost V 4 bases and J 8 bases; bases outside gene matches: 7. CDR3 coding DNA: TGCGCCAGCAGCCCAAGGACAGGGCGGGAAAAACTGTTTTTT. Protein: CASSPRTGREKLFF.

Many counts were recorded for this clonotype. The genes are TRBV12-3 or TRBV12-4 and TRBJ1-5; the match to TRBD1 covers 7 bases. The CDR3 spans 14 residues. The V gene end was trimmed by 5 bases and the J gene end by 7 bases; junction bases not matched to a gene: 8. CDR3 in amino acids: CASSDTGAQQPQHF. CDR3 coding DNA: TGTGCCAGCAGTGATACAGGGGCGCAGCAGCCCCAGCATTTT.

As regards this clonotype: The germline gene is not matched at one end of the junction; a read error may be the cause. The V and J genes are TRBV12-3 or TRBV12-4 and TRBJ2-3; 7 bases fit TRBD1. CDR3 length: 14 residues. CDR3 nucleotides: TGTGACAGCAGTTCGGACAGGTTCACAGATACGCAGTATTTT. It codes for CDSSSDRFTDTQYF.

This clonotype was detected ten times or more. This rearrangement joins TRBV6-5 to TRBJ1-3; D is unclear. V shed 2 bases and J shed 4 bases, with 9 bases lying between them. The CDR3 loop spans 14 amino acids. Looked up from germline, CDR1 is MNHEY and CDR2 is SVGAGI. In DNA form, the CDR3 reads TGTGCCAGCAGTTACGGGATAGGAGGAAACACCATATATTTT. Amino acids: CASSYGIGGNTIYF.

This clonotype was seen ten or more times. The genes are TRBV12-3 or TRBV12-4 and TRBJ1-1; D might be TRBD1 (5 bases). The CDR3 length is 13 residues. Trimming removed 7 bases from V and 7 bases from J, with 16 bases in between. CDR3 nucleotides: TGTGCCAGCAAAGGGACCTTAGAAAATGAAGCTTTCTTT. Protein product: CASKGTLENEAFF.

The rearrangement joins TRBV20-1 to TRBJ1-1; perhaps TRBD1 as D (5 bases). Germline V CDR1 and CDR2: DFQATT, SNEGSKA (reference sequence). The CDR3 runs to 15 residues. The V end lost 0 bases, the J end lost 7 bases, and 18 bases lay between the germline ends. The CDR3 sequence: CSARDRQRRGLEAFF. CDR3 DNA sequence: TGCAGTGCTAGAGATCGACAACGAAGGGGACTTGAAGCTTTCTTT.

This clonotype appeared a single time. A much more abundant neighbour one base away suggests this may be a read error. The V and J genes are TRBV7-9 and TRBJ2-1; TRBD2 agrees at 7 bases. Germline V gene data show CDR1 as SEHNR and CDR2 as FQNEAQ (reference sequence). The CDR3 consists of 13 residues. CDR3 protein: CAGSTAGEDERFF. DNA for the CDR3: TGTGCCGGCTCAACGGCGGGGGAGGATGAGCGGTTCTTC. Filled out from reference TRBV7-9 and TRBJ2-1, the complete variable domain reads DTGVSQNPRHKITKRGQNVTFRCDPISEHNRLYWYRQTLGQGPEFLTYFQNEAQLEKSRLLSDRFSAERPKGSFSTLEIQRTEQGDSAMYLCAGSTAGEDERFFGPGTRLTVL.

Concerning this clonotype: A read error may explain this, as a much larger clone is one base away. The chain joins TRBV6-1 to TRBJ2-3, with D perhaps TRBD1 or TRBD2 (5 bases each). V dropped 5 bases and J dropped 2 bases, with 17 bases sitting between them. The CDR3 has 16 residues. Germline V gene data show CDR1 as MNHNS and CDR2 as SASEGT. In DNA, the CDR3 is TGTGCCAGCAGTAGTGGGACGCAAGGCTCCACAGATACGCAGTATTTT. Translated: CASSSGTQGSTDTQYF.

Notes on this clonotype: It is unclear where the CDR3 begins or ends on the DNA, so no DNA is shown, and the CDR3 is as TCRdb lists it. The chain links TRBV6-6 to TRBJ2-3; the D call of TRBD1 is as the table states it, not checked on the DNA. Ends included, the CDR3 has 17 residues. CDR1 is MNHNY and CDR2 is SVGAGI in the germline V gene (reference sequence). CDR3: CASSYGEDSFYTCTQYF.

Comment on this clonotype: The junction does not match germline at one end; this may be a read error. V and J are TRBV28 and TRBJ2-1; D remains ambiguous. CDR3 size: 14 residues. The V gene's germline CDR1 is MDHEN and CDR2 SYDVKM. CDR3 DNA: TGTGCCAGCAGTTTACGGAACTCCTACAAGGAGCAGTTTTTC. Its protein is CASSLRNSYKEQFF.

V usage is TRBV11-3 and J usage is TRBJ2-1; D uncertain. This CDR3 comprises 13 residues. The germline V and J ends were trimmed by 7 bases and 13 bases, with 20 bases remaining between them. Germline V gene sequence: CDR1 SGHNT, CDR2 YENEEA. CDR3 coding DNA: TGTGCCAGCAACGCAGAGGTGGCTGGCTTCCAGTTCTTC. This gives the protein CASNAEVAGFQFF.

This clonotype was detected only a few times. The chain joins TRBV7-9 to TRBJ1-5; D is ambiguous. The length of the CDR3 is 14 residues. Trimming cost V 3 bases and J 0 bases, with 6 bases left between them. Germline V CDR1 and CDR2: SEHNR, FQNEAQ (reference sequence). DNA of the CDR3: TGTGCCAGCAGCTTCATTGATAGCAATCAGCCCCAGCATTTT. This translates into CASSFIDSNQPQHF.

This clonotype has a handful of counts. J is TRBJ2-5 and V is TRBV5-1; 7 nucleotides align to TRBD2. This CDR3 is built from 13 residues. V was pared by 3 bases and J by 5 bases, with 4 bases of the junction left unmatched. Germline CDR1 SGHRS, CDR2 YFSETQ. The chain's CDR3 is CASSWTRGETQYF. For the CDR3, the DNA is TGCGCCAGCAGCTGGACTAGGGGCGAGACCCAGTACTTC.